The 10 T cell receptor beta chains presented below share a single source sample, sequenced in a study of cytomegalovirus exposure and HLA in healthy donors. Primers: 60 Vbeta forward and 13 Jbeta reverse. Using immunoSEQ multiplex PCR, the repertoire was profiled, and TCRdb retains in-frame clones only, with some absent. The sample carries about 120,000 clones, 75% to 85% recorded once. The sample consisted of PBMCs. These receptors originate from a man younger than 40 in good health and CMV-seropositive.

This chain connects TRBV18 to TRBJ2-7; TRBD2 might be the D (6 bases). CDR1 is KGHSH, CDR2 LQKENI, per germline. This CDR3 has 14 residues. V was shortened by 4 bases and J by 3 bases, with 13 bases between the two germline ends. CDR3 sequence reads: CASSQGRDFYEQYF. The CDR3 nucleotides read TGTGCCAGCTCACAGGGAAGGGACTTCTACGAGCAGTACTTC.

The J gene is TRBJ2-3, the V gene TRBV7-2; 13 nucleotides agree with TRBD2. After removal of 5 bases from V and 2 bases from J, the junction contained 7 bases not matched to a gene. Germline CDR1 and CDR2: SGHTA and FQGNSA. This CDR3 has 17 residues. This CDR3 is CASSNRLAGGLTDTQYF. The CDR3 nucleotides are TGTGCCAGCAGCAACCGACTAGCGGGGGGTCTCACAGATACGCAGTATTTT.

This chain connects TRBV11-3 to TRBJ2-7; 8 nucleotides align to TRBD2. CDR3 size: 15 residues. The V and J ends lost 0 bases and 2 bases, in that order; junction bases with no gene match: 3. The germline V gene encodes CDR1 SGHNT and CDR2 YENEEA. The CDR3 coding sequence is TGTGCCAGCAGCTTAGAAATAGCGGGGACCTACGAGCAGTACTTC. Translated: CASSLEIAGTYEQYF.

The rearrangement links TRBV5-6 to TRBJ2-5; 11 positions match TRBD2. This CDR3 is 14 amino acids long. Germline CDR1 and CDR2: SGHDT and YYEEEE. J gave up 10 bases and V 0 bases, and 5 bases lay outside the gene matches. In nucleotides, the CDR3 is TGTGCCAGCAGCTTGGGACTAGCGGGGCCCTACCAGTACTTC. Translating it yields CASSLGLAGPYQYF.

This chain uses TRBV4-2 with TRBJ2-3, with TRBD2 matching over 9 bases. Germline V lookup: CDR1 LGHNA, CDR2 YNFKEQ. Germline trimming cut 0 bases from V and 5 bases from J; bases unmatched to any gene: 9. The CDR3 sequence is 17 residues long. The CDR3 DNA follows: TGTGCCAGCAGCCAAGATCGGGCGGGGGGGCCAAAAGATACGCAGTATTTT. It yields the protein CASSQDRAGGPKDTQYF.

Only a few counts were recorded for this clone. The V gene is TRBV6-5, the J gene TRBJ1-1; D remains unclear. Trimming shortened V by 2 bases and J by 8 bases, and 12 bases separated the two germline ends. Looked up from germline, CDR1 is MNHEY and CDR2 is SVGAGI. CDR3 length: 13 residues. This chain's CDR3 is CASSYTLEGEAFF. CDR3 bases: TGTGCCAGCAGTTACACCCTCGAGGGCGAAGCTTTCTTT.

The chain couples TRBV19 to TRBJ2-2, with a weak D call TRBD1 (6 bases). Germline V gene sequence: CDR1 LNHDA, CDR2 SQIVND (reference sequence). The CDR3 is made up of 14 amino acids. Trimming took off 6 bases at V and 5 bases at J, with 13 bases between the two ends. The CDR3, as DNA: TGTGCCAGTAGCCTCCGGACAGAAACCGGGGAGCTGTTTTTT. The encoded protein is CASSLRTETGELFF.

The J gene is TRBJ1-5, the V gene TRBV19; 7 bases match TRBD1. The CDR3 has 16 amino acids. J gave up 0 bases and V 5 bases, and 7 bases lay outside the gene matches. Germline values: CDR1 LNHDA, CDR2 SQIVND (reference sequence). Written as DNA, the CDR3 is TGTGCCAGTAGTCCCACGGGGACAGTTAGCAATCAGCCCCAGCATTTT. Its translation: CASSPTGTVSNQPQHF.

This clone was seen just once. The chain is built from TRBV7-2 and TRBJ2-2, with D possibly matching TRBD2 (6 bases). Between the trimmed V and J ends, which lost 11 bases and 8 bases, there was a span of 9 bases. The CDR3 has 10 residues. Germline CDR1 is SGHTA and CDR2 is FQGNSA. The chain's CDR3 is CAGGAGELFF. The CDR3 bases are TGTGCCGGAGGGGCAGGGGAGCTGTTTTTT.

This clone was recorded a few times. The chain couples TRBV2 to TRBJ2-3; D unresolved. There are 15 residues in the CDR3. Germline lookup yields CDR1 SNHLY and CDR2 FYNNEI. V dropped 6 bases and J dropped 0 bases, with 13 bases sitting between them. The CDR3 spells CASRERYASTDTQYF. The CDR3 DNA reads as TGTGCCAGCAGGGAACGGTACGCGAGCACAGATACGCAGTATTTT.